Following are 19 T cell receptor beta chains from one sample sequenced in a study of identical twins. MiXCR, applied by TCRdb to the 5' RACE reads, yields one record per CDR3 protein. This sample has 550,000 to 700,000 distinct CDR3 sequences; about 20% occur once, and the top ten carry more than 4%. These same records also appear under a second study, on T cells expressing NK-cell markers.

Sequenced material: PBMCs. The receptors derive from a young woman in good health.

This clonotype was observed a few times. The rearrangement uses TRBV2 and TRBJ2-5; possible D gene TRBD1, 5 bases. V was shortened by 1 base and J by 5 bases, with 11 bases between the two germline ends. Germline V lookup: CDR1 SNHLY, CDR2 FYNNEI. This CDR3 comprises 14 residues. CDR3 DNA: TGTGCCAGCAGTGAAGGCCAGGGATTTGAGACCCAGTACTTC. Its translation: CASSEGQGFETQYF.

The chain carries TRBV5-4 and TRBJ2-3, with 9 bases that match TRBD2. CDR1 and CDR2 from the germline V gene are SGHNT and YYREEE (reference sequence). This CDR3 is 16 amino acids long. The J segment lost 3 bases and the V segment lost 0 bases, leaving 5 bases of the junction unmatched. CDR3 sequence: CASSLGTSEETDTQYF. The CDR3 DNA reads TGTGCCAGCAGCTTGGGGACTAGCGAGGAGACAGATACGCAGTATTTT. Based on the CDR3 plus reference TRBV5-4 and TRBJ2-3, the full variable domain is ETGVTQSPTHLIKTRGQQVTLRCSSQSGHNTVSWYQQALGQGPQFIFQYYREEENGRGNFPPRFSGLQFPNYSSELNVNALELDDSALYLCASSLGTSEETDTQYFGPGTRLTVL.

As DNA, the CDR3 is TGTGCCAGCAGCTACAGCCACAGCTCCTACAATGAGCAGTTCTTC. Protein product: CASSYSHSSYNEQFF. The V call is TRBV7-2, the J call TRBJ2-1; D gene ambiguous. V lost 4 bases, J lost 0 bases, and 10 bases lay in between. Germline CDR1 SGHTA, CDR2 FQGNSA. The CDR3 extends over 15 amino acids.

The V gene is TRBV12-3 or TRBV12-4, the J gene TRBJ2-2; no clear D. Between the trimmed V and J ends, which lost 5 bases and 6 bases, there was a span of 7 bases. CDR3 length: 12 residues. The CDR3 coding sequence is TGTGCCAGCAGTCCGGACCCCGGGGAGCTGTTTTTT. Translating it yields CASSPDPGELFF.

This clonotype was observed at least ten times. The chain combines TRBV20-1 with TRBJ1-1; D ambiguous. Trimming took 5 bases from V and 2 from J, leaving 3 bases between them. The CDR3 length is 10 residues. Germline lookup yields CDR1 DFQATT and CDR2 SNEGSKA (reference sequence). Here the CDR3 DNA reads TGCAGTGCTTTTAACACTGAAGCTTTCTTT. It specifies CSAFNTEAFF.

This clonotype was seen only a few times. The genes are TRBV5-6 and TRBJ1-1, with D uncertain. Trimming took off 2 bases at V and 2 bases at J, with 13 bases between the two ends. CDR3 length: 15 residues. Germline CDR1 SGHDT, CDR2 YYEEEE. The CDR3 sequence is CASSFISSGNTEAFF. CDR3 bases: TGTGCCAGCAGCTTCATCTCGTCTGGTAACACTGAAGCTTTCTTT.

This clonotype was counted between two and nine times. CDR3 residues: CSAPGNNSPLHF. CDR3 nucleotides: TGCAGTGCTCCCGGGAATAATTCACCCCTCCACTTT. The chain couples TRBV20-1 to TRBJ1-6; D gene ambiguous. V was trimmed by 5 bases and J by 5 bases, leaving 7 bases between them. CDR1 DFQATT and CDR2 SNEGSKA come from the germline V gene (reference sequence). The CDR3 has 12 residues.

V gene TRBV11-2 combines with J gene TRBJ1-1; D is unresolved. Trimming took 1 base from V and 0 from J, leaving 9 bases between them. The V gene's germline CDR1 is SGHAT and CDR2 FQNNGV. There are 15 residues in the CDR3. DNA for the CDR3: TGTGCCAGCAGCTTAGTTCCAGATCTGAACACTGAAGCTTTCTTT. This gives the protein CASSLVPDLNTEAFF. The full variable domain, rest sourced from reference TRBV11-2 and TRBJ1-1, is EAGVAQSPRYKIIEKRQSVAFWCNPISGHATLYWYQQILGQGPKLLIQFQNNGVVDDSQLPKDRFSAERLKGVDSTLKIQPAKLEDSAVYLCASSLVPDLNTEAFFGQGTRLTVV.

This clonotype was found a few times. V usage is TRBV6-1 and J usage is TRBJ2-2; 7 nucleotides match TRBD1. The CDR3 covers 15 residues. The germline CDR1 and CDR2 sequences are MNHNS and SASEGT. V gave up 5 bases and J gave up 4 bases; unmatched junction bases: 7. This chain's CDR3 is CASSPQGQSTGELFF. The CDR3 DNA follows: TGTGCCAGCAGTCCGCAGGGACAGAGCACCGGGGAGCTGTTTTTT.

The chain has TRBV24-1 and TRBJ2-1, with TRBD2 matching 7 bases. J was trimmed by 6 bases and V by 3 bases; bases with no gene match: 10. This CDR3 region has 16 residues. Germline loops: CDR1 KGHDR, CDR2 SFDVKD. CDR3 in amino acids: CATSDRTSSRVNEQFF. The CDR3, as DNA: TGTGCCACCAGTGATCGGACTAGTAGCAGGGTCAATGAGCAGTTCTTC.

This clonotype was detected only a few times. The V and J genes are TRBV6-5 and TRBJ1-5; D unresolved. V was pared by 1 base and J by 4 bases, with 5 bases between. Germline lookup yields CDR1 MNHEY and CDR2 SVGAGI. The CDR3 covers 13 residues. This CDR3 reads CASSYLKNQPQHF. The CDR3, as DNA: TGTGCCAGCAGTTACTTGAAGAATCAGCCCCAGCATTTT.

The J gene is TRBJ2-3, the V gene TRBV7-9, with 7 bases matching TRBD2. V lost 1 base to trimming and J lost 4 bases; unmatched junction nucleotides: 2. Germline V CDR1 and CDR2: SEHNR, FQNEAQ (reference sequence). The CDR3 runs to 14 residues. The CDR3 spells CASSLGTRADTQYF. DNA for the CDR3: TGTGCCAGCAGCTTAGGGACTAGAGCAGATACGCAGTATTTT.

This clonotype was counted between two and nine times. The V and J genes are TRBV7-2 and TRBJ2-7; D is ambiguous. This CDR3 spans 12 amino acids. Trimming removed 1 base at V and 7 bases at J, with 8 bases between. Germline V CDR1 and CDR2: SGHTA, FQGNSA. The CDR3 DNA is TGTGCCAGCAGCTTAGGGCCAAAGGAGCAGTACTTC. Residues: CASSLGPKEQYF.

This clonotype was counted a few times. The V and J genes are TRBV29-1 and TRBJ2-1; no firm D call. The CDR3 loop spans 11 amino acids. Per germline, CDR1 SQVTM and CDR2 ANQGSEA. V lost 4 bases to trimming and J lost 3 bases, with 4 bases between them. In DNA form, the CDR3 reads TGCAGCGTTGCAGACTACAATGAGCAGTTCTTC. This sequence encodes CSVADYNEQFF.

This clonotype was observed many times. The rearrangement joins TRBV12-3 or TRBV12-4 to TRBJ2-3; 7 nucleotides line up with TRBD2. The trim removed 3 bases at V and 7 bases at J, leaving 13 bases unmatched. The CDR3 is 16 residues long. CDR3 nucleotides: TGTGCCAGCAGTTTGACCGTGACTAGCAAGGCACATACGCAGTATTTT. Translation gives CASSLTVTSKAHTQYF.

The genes are TRBV20-1 and TRBJ2-3; D unclear. V was shortened by 6 bases and J by 12 bases, with 16 bases between the two germline ends. CDR1 is DFQATT and CDR2 is SNEGSKA in the germline V gene (reference sequence). The CDR3 loop spans 11 amino acids. CDR3 sequence reads: CSANPGVAQYF. The CDR3 region has the DNA TGCAGTGCCAACCCGGGTGTTGCTCAGTATTTT.

This clonotype was found a few times. The CDR3 spells CASSLGGQYYEQYF. CDR3 nucleotide sequence: TGTGCCAGCAGCTTAGGTGGTCAGTATTACGAGCAGTACTTC. The genes are TRBV7-2 and TRBJ2-7; D remains unclear. The germline gives CDR1 SGHTA, CDR2 FQGNSA. The CDR3 runs 14 residues. The V end was cut by 1 base, the J end by 4 bases, with 11 bases between.

This clonotype was seen more than once but under ten times. The chain employs TRBV20-1 and TRBJ2-3; the match to TRBD2 covers 7 bases. There are 16 residues in the CDR3. Germline V gene lookup returns CDR1 DFQATT and CDR2 SNEGSKA (reference sequence). With 0 bases clipped from V and 1 base from J, the junction kept 7 bases outside the gene matches. The CDR3 here is CSARDPLAGGTDTQYF. The CDR3 nucleotides read TGCAGTGCTAGAGATCCCCTTGCGGGGGGCACAGATACGCAGTATTTT.

This clonotype was picked up many times. This chain joins TRBV11-3 and TRBJ2-3, with TRBD2 matching 7 bases. Per germline, CDR1 SGHNT and CDR2 YENEEA. This CDR3 has 16 amino acids. V shed 6 bases, J shed 4 bases, and the junction held 13 bases outside the gene matches. The CDR3 region is CASRSWGGGRPDTQYF. CDR3 nucleotide sequence: TGTGCCAGCAGATCGTGGGGGGGTGGTCGGCCAGATACGCAGTATTTT.